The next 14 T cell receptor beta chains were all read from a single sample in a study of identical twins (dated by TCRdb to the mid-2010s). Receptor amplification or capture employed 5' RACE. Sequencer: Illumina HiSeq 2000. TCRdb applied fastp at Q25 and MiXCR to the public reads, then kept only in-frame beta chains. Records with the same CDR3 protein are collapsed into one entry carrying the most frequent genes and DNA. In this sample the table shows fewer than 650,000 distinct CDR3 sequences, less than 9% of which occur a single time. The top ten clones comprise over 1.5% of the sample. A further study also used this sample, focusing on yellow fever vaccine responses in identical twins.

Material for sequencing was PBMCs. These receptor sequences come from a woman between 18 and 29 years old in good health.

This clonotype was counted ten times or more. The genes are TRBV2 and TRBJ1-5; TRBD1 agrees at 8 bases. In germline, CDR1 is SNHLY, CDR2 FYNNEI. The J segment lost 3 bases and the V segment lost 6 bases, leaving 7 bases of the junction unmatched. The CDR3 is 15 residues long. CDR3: CASRDSGGPNQPQHF. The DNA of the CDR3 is TGTGCCAGCAGGGATTCAGGGGGCCCCAATCAGCCCCAGCATTTT.

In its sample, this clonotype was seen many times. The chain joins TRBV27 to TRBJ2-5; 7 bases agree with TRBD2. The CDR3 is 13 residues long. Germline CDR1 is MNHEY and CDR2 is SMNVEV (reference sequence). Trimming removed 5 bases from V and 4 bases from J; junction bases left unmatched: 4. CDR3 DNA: TGTGCCAGCAGTACGGGACTATCAGAGACCCAGTACTTC. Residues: CASSTGLSETQYF.

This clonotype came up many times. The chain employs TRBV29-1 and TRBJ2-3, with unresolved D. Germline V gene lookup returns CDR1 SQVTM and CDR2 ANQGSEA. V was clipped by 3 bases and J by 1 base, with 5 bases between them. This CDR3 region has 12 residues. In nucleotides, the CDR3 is TGCAGCGTTGACGGCGGCACAGATACGCAGTATTTT. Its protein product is CSVDGGTDTQYF.

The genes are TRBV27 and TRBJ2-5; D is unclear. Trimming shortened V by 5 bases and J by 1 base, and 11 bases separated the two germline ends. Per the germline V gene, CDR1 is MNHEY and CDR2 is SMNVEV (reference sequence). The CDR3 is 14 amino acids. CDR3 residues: CASSRTRIQETQYF. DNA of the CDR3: TGTGCCAGCAGTCGAACTCGTATCCAAGAGACCCAGTACTTC.

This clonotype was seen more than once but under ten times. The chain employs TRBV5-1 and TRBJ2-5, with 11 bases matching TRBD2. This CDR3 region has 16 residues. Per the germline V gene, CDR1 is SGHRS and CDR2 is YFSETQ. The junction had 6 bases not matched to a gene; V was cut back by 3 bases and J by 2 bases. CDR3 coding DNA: TGCGCCAGCAGCTACCGGCCTAGCGGGGGGCAAGAGACCCAGTACTTC. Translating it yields CASSYRPSGGQETQYF.

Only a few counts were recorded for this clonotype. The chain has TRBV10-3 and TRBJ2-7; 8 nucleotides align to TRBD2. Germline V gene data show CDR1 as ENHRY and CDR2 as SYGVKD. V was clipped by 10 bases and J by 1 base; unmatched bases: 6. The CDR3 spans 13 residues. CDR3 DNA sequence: TGTGCCACTGCGCGGGGGGAGTCCTACGAGCAGTACGTC. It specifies CATARGESYEQYV.

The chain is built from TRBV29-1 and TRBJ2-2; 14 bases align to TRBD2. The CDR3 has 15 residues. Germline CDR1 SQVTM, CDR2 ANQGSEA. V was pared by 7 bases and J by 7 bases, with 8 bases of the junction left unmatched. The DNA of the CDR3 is TGCAGCGCTAGACTAGCGGGAGGGCCGGGCGGGGAGCTGTTTTTT. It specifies CSARLAGGPGGELFF.

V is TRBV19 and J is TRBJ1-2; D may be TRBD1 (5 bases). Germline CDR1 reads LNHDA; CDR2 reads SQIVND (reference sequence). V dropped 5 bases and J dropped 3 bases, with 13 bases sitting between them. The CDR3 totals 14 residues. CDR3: CASSRSWGDYGYTF. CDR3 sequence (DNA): TGTGCCAGTAGTCGATCCTGGGGGGACTATGGCTACACCTTC.

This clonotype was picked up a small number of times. CDR3 loop: CSASEPRLAGRDTQYF. Here the CDR3 DNA reads TGCAGTGCTAGTGAACCCCGACTAGCGGGGCGAGATACGCAGTATTTT. The chain is built from TRBV20-1 and TRBJ2-3; 11 bases fit TRBD2. The germline V gene has CDR1 DFQATT and CDR2 SNEGSKA (reference sequence). There are 16 residues in the CDR3. Germline trimming cut 3 bases from V and 5 bases from J; bases unmatched to any gene: 10.

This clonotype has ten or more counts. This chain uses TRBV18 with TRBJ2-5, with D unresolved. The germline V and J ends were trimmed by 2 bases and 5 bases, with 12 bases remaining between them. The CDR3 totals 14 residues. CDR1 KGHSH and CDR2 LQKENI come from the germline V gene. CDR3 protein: CASSPSRPWETQYF. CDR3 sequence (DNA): TGTGCCAGCTCACCATCGCGACCTTGGGAGACCCAGTACTTC.

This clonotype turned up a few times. The CDR3 DNA reads TGTGCCAGCAGCCTCGACAGGGCAGGCAATCAGCCCCAGCATTTT. This gives the protein CASSLDRAGNQPQHF. The genes are TRBV12-3 or TRBV12-4 and TRBJ1-5; TRBD1 agrees at 7 bases. The CDR3 covers 15 residues. Unmatched junction bases numbered 7, after V lost 6 bases and J lost 2 bases.

This CDR3 reads CSVSRDISDTQYF. CDR3 nucleotides: TGCAGCGTTTCAAGGGATATCAGCGATACGCAGTATTTT. The chain links TRBV29-1 to TRBJ2-3; D is ambiguous. Trimming took 5 bases from V and 6 from J, leaving 15 bases between them. CDR1 is SQVTM, CDR2 ANQGSEA, per germline. This CDR3 is built from 13 residues.

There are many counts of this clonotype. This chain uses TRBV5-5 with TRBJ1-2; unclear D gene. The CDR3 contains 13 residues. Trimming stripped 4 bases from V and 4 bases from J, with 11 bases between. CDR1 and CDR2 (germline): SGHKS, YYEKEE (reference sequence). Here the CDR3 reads CASSPTVGYGYTF. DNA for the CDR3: TGTGCCAGCAGCCCCACAGTGGGCTATGGCTACACCTTC.

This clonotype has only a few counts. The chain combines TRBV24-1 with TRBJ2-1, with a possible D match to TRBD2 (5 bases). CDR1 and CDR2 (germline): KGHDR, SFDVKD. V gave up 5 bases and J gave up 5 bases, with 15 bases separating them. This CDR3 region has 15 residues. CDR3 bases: TGTGCCACCAGTGCCCTCTTAGACGGGGACAATGAGCAGTTCTTC. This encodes CATSALLDGDNEQFF.